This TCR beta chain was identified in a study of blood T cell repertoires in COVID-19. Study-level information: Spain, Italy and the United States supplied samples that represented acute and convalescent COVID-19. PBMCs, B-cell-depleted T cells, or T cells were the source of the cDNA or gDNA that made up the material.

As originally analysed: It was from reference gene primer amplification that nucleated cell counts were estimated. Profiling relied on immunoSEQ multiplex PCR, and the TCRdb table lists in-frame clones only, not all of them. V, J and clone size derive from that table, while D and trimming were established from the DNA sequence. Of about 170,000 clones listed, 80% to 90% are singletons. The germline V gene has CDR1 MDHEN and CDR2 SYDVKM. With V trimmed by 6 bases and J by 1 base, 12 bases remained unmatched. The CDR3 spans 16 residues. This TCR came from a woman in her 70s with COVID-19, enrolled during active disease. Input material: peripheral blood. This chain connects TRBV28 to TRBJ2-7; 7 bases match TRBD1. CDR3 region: CASSLHLTGLSYEQYF. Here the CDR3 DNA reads TGTGCCAGCAGCCTCCACCTGACAGGGCTTTCCTACGAGCAGTACTTC.